The 26 T cell receptor beta chains below all came from one sample that was sequenced in a study of blood T cell repertoires in COVID-19. Assay used: immunoSEQ multiplex PCR; TCRdb lists only in-frame clones, some missing. Counted here are some 200,000 clones, 70% to 90% occurring once; the ten biggest clones make up about 6%. The sequenced material came from peripheral blood. The receptors stem from an elderly man with acute or convalescent COVID-19.

Written as DNA, the CDR3 is TGTGCCAGCTCACCAAACAGACCGCCTATGAACACTGAAGCTTTCTTT. Protein sequence: CASSPNRPPMNTEAFF. The chain joins TRBV18 to TRBJ1-1; D remains ambiguous. There are 16 residues in the CDR3. The germline V gene has CDR1 KGHSH and CDR2 LQKENI. V lost 2 bases, J lost 0 bases, and 13 bases lay in between.

This clone was observed a few times. This sequence joins TRBV20-1 and TRBJ2-5; 7 nucleotides line up with TRBD1. The CDR3 is made up of 13 amino acids. Germline V CDR1 and CDR2: DFQATT, SNEGSKA (reference sequence). The J segment lost 5 bases and the V segment lost 3 bases, leaving 6 bases of the junction unmatched. CDR3 DNA sequence: TGCAGTGCTAGTGAGGGGGCGGATGAGACCCAGTACTTC. Protein sequence: CSASEGADETQYF.

This clone was seen a handful of times. The chain has TRBV2 and TRBJ2-7; D may be TRBD2 (6 bases). Deletions cut 4 bases from V and 2 bases from J, with 9 bases between. The CDR3 totals 13 residues. CDR1 SNHLY and CDR2 FYNNEI come from the germline V gene. The CDR3 coding sequence is TGTGCCAGCAGTGTACTAGCCACCTACGAGCAGTACTTC. Its translation: CASSVLATYEQYF.

The chain links TRBV30 to TRBJ2-2; a possible D gene is TRBD2 (5 bases). Germline CDR1 and CDR2: GTSNPN and SVGIG (reference sequence). Trimming removed 4 bases at V and 4 bases at J, with 10 bases between. The CDR3 sequence is 13 residues long. CDR3 sequence (DNA): TGTGCCTGGACCCCTCGGGGCACCGGGGAGCTGTTTTTT. Amino acids: CAWTPRGTGELFF.

CDR3 amino acids: CASSGRQGGRAGELFF. The CDR3 nucleotides are TGTGCCAGCAGCGGGAGACAGGGCGGAAGGGCCGGGGAGCTGTTTTTT. The chain combines TRBV7-9 with TRBJ2-2, with 7 bases identical to TRBD1. This CDR3 spans 16 amino acids. CDR1 is SEHNR, CDR2 FQNEAQ, per germline (reference sequence). V lost 5 bases, J lost 6 bases, and 12 bases stayed unmatched. Complete variable domain (other parts from reference TRBV7-9 and TRBJ2-2): DTGVSQNPRHKITKRGQNVTFRCDPISEHNRLYWYRQTLGQGPEFLTYFQNEAQLEKSRLLSDRFSAERPKGSFSTLEIQRTEQGDSAMYLCASSGRQGGRAGELFFGEGSRLTVL.

The CDR3 loop reads CASRGQGYEQYF. The CDR3 coding sequence is TGTGCCAGCAGGGGACAGGGGTACGAGCAGTACTTC. This chain joins TRBV11-2 and TRBJ2-7; TRBD1 matches 10 bases. Germline CDR1 SGHAT, CDR2 FQNNGV. J gave up 4 bases and V 6 bases, and 0 bases lay outside the gene matches. The CDR3 totals 12 residues.

This clone appeared once. The rearrangement joins TRBV7-9 to TRBJ2-5; 10 bases match TRBD1. Germline-derived CDR1 and CDR2 are SEHNR and FQNEAQ (reference sequence). The ends lost 1 base at V and 4 bases at J; junction bases unmatched: 6. CDR3 size: 16 residues. CDR3 DNA sequence: TGTGCCAGCAGCTTAGGTGGACAGGGGGTACTAGAGACCCAGTACTTC. It is translated as CASSLGGQGVLETQYF. The whole variable domain, remainder taken from reference TRBV7-9 and TRBJ2-5, is DTGVSQNPRHKITKRGQNVTFRCDPISEHNRLYWYRQTLGQGPEFLTYFQNEAQLEKSRLLSDRFSAERPKGSFSTLEIQRTEQGDSAMYLCASSLGGQGVLETQYFGPGTRLLVL.

The J gene is TRBJ1-6, the V gene TRBV2; tentatively, D is TRBD1 (6 bases). CDR1 is SNHLY, CDR2 FYNNEI, per germline. Deletions cut 10 bases from V and 7 bases from J, with 20 bases between. This CDR3 is built from 15 residues. The CDR3 region is CATRYGDTLNSPLHF. DNA for the CDR3: TGTGCCACCCGGTACGGGGACACGTTAAATTCACCCCTCCACTTT.

The V gene is TRBV14, the J gene TRBJ2-2; D unclear. This CDR3 region has 15 residues. The V gene's germline CDR1 is SGHDN and CDR2 FVKESK. Trimming left V 5 bases short and J 0 bases short, with 10 bases between. The CDR3 loop reads CASSRSRANTGELFF. The CDR3 DNA follows: TGTGCCAGCAGCAGATCGAGAGCGAACACCGGGGAGCTGTTTTTT.

The V gene is TRBV2, the J gene TRBJ2-3, with D perhaps TRBD1 (6 bases). The CDR3 extends over 13 amino acids. Trimming cost V 6 bases and J 2 bases, with 9 bases left between them. Germline values: CDR1 SNHLY, CDR2 FYNNEI. CDR3 amino acids: CASSGQNTDTQYF. The CDR3 DNA reads as TGTGCCAGCAGCGGACAGAACACAGATACGCAGTATTTT.

The chain joins TRBV19 to TRBJ2-2, with 7 bases identical to TRBD1. CDR1 and CDR2 (germline): LNHDA, SQIVND (reference sequence). The trim removed 8 bases at V and 4 bases at J, leaving 7 bases unmatched. This CDR3 has 14 residues. CDR3 DNA sequence: TGTGCCAGTTCTAGACAGGGAAGCACCGGGGAGCTGTTTTTT. Protein product: CASSRQGSTGELFF.

The chain combines TRBV6-5 with TRBJ2-3, with D tentatively TRBD1 (6 bases). The CDR3 is 13 amino acids. The V end was cut by 10 bases, the J end by 10 bases, with 21 bases between. Looked up from germline, CDR1 is MNHEY and CDR2 is SVGAGI. This chain's CDR3 is CATSFNGGEAQYF. In DNA form, the CDR3 reads TGTGCCACCTCTTTTAATGGGGGCGAGGCGCAGTATTTT.

The V gene is TRBV9, the J gene TRBJ1-2, with a weak D call TRBD1 (6 bases). Germline loops: CDR1 SGDLS, CDR2 YYNGEE. This CDR3 has 13 residues. V lost 3 bases and J 4 bases, leaving 10 bases between the germline ends. In DNA form, the CDR3 reads TGTGCCAGCAGCGATACAGGGATCTATGGCTACACCTTC. Its translation is CASSDTGIYGYTF.

This chain links TRBV6-1 with TRBJ2-1; a weak D match, TRBD2 (6 bases). The germline CDR1 and CDR2 sequences are MNHNS and SASEGT. The CDR3 is made up of 17 amino acids. V shed 1 base and J shed 0 bases, with 13 bases lying between them. This CDR3 reads CASSEVVSGRSYNEQFF. In nucleotides, the CDR3 is TGTGCCAGCAGTGAAGTTGTTAGCGGACGCTCCTACAATGAGCAGTTCTTC.

The chain joins TRBV6-2 or TRBV6-3 to TRBJ2-4; 13 bases align to TRBD2. CDR3 length equals 18 residues. The V segment lost 2 bases and the J segment 4 bases; nucleotides outside the gene matches: 8. CDR1 and CDR2 from the germline V gene are MNHEY and SVGEGT. CDR3 sequence (DNA): TGTGCCAGCAGTTACCCGGGACTAGCGGGAAAAATTAAAAACATTCAGTACTTC. It encodes CASSYPGLAGKIKNIQYF.

The gene calls are TRBV19 and TRBJ2-5; 16 positions agree with TRBD2. With V trimmed by 9 bases and J by 6 bases, 16 bases remained unmatched. The V gene's germline CDR1 is LNHDA and CDR2 SQIVND (reference sequence). The CDR3 sequence is 18 residues long. The CDR3 bases are TGTGCCAGAGGAGGGACTAGCGGGAGGGAGGGGGAGTGGAAGACCCAGTACTTC. Residues: CARGGTSGREGEWKTQYF.

The chain couples TRBV24-1 to TRBJ2-3; 7 positions agree with TRBD2. This CDR3 has 16 amino acids. Per germline, CDR1 KGHDR and CDR2 SFDVKD. V gave up 1 base and J gave up 4 bases; unmatched junction bases: 7. CDR3 DNA sequence: TGTGCCACCAGTGATTTAGCGGCGGGAGAAGCAGATACGCAGTATTTT. It codes for CATSDLAAGEADTQYF.

The gene calls are TRBV6-1 and TRBJ2-2; D is possibly TRBD1 (6 bases). The germline CDR1 and CDR2 sequences are MNHNS and SASEGT. Trimming left V 3 bases short and J 4 bases short, with 15 bases between. The CDR3 loop spans 16 amino acids. In DNA form, the CDR3 reads TGTGCCAGCAGTGACGGACAGCTCGCGAGCACCGGGGAGCTGTTTTTT. Protein product: CASSDGQLASTGELFF.

The sample holds one count of this clone. The rearrangement links TRBV24-1 to TRBJ2-2; TRBD1 matches 8 bases. CDR3 size: 13 residues. V was pared by 5 bases and J by 5 bases, with 0 bases of the junction left unmatched. CDR1 and CDR2 from the germline V gene are KGHDR and SFDVKD. The CDR3 DNA sequence: TGTGCCACCAGTGGGACAGGGACCGGGGAGCTGTTTTTT. Its translation is CATSGTGTGELFF.

The V call is TRBV10-3, the J call TRBJ2-1; 10 bases are a match to TRBD1. This CDR3 spans 15 amino acids. Germline assignment: CDR1 ENHRY and CDR2 SYGVKD. J was trimmed by 6 bases and V by 8 bases; bases with no gene match: 10. The CDR3: CAIGQGDRGVNEQFF. DNA for the CDR3: TGTGCCATCGGACAGGGGGACAGGGGCGTCAATGAGCAGTTCTTC.

The genes are TRBV23-1 and TRBJ2-1; 7 nucleotides align to TRBD1. TRBV23-1 counts as an open reading frame of uncertain function. The ends lost 0 bases at V and 5 bases at J; junction bases unmatched: 10. This CDR3 is 17 amino acids long. CDR3 DNA sequence: TGCGCCAGCAGTCAATCCTGGGACAGCTCCAACAACAATGAGCAGTTCTTC. This gives the protein CASSQSWDSSNNNEQFF.

The rearrangement joins TRBV18 to TRBJ2-5, with 9 bases fitting TRBD1. CDR3 length equals 16 residues. Trimming cost V 4 bases and J 5 bases; bases outside gene matches: 11. Germline V lookup: CDR1 KGHSH, CDR2 LQKENI. CDR3 in amino acids: CASSLPGTGGSETQYF. The CDR3 nucleotides read TGTGCCAGCTCACTACCCGGCACAGGGGGCTCGGAGACCCAGTACTTC.

The chain employs TRBV7-9 and TRBJ2-6; possibly TRBD1 for D (6 bases). The V end lost 1 base, the J end lost 4 bases, and 11 bases lay between the germline ends. Germline V CDR1 and CDR2: SEHNR, FQNEAQ (reference sequence). The CDR3 length is 16 residues. The CDR3 spells CASSLGAGAGANVLTF. CDR3 bases: TGTGCCAGCAGCTTAGGGGCAGGGGCCGGGGCCAACGTCCTGACTTTC.

This chain uses TRBV10-2 with TRBJ1-5; TRBD1 matches at 8 bases. Trimming took 4 bases from V and 7 from J; bases not matched to a gene: 6. CDR3 size: 14 residues. Per the germline V gene, CDR1 is WSHSY and CDR2 is SAAADI. CDR3: CASSVAGGDQPQHF. CDR3 DNA: TGCGCCAGCAGTGTGGCAGGGGGCGACCAGCCCCAGCATTTT.

The gene calls are TRBV19 and TRBJ2-3, with a possible D match to TRBD2 (6 bases). Per the germline V gene, CDR1 is LNHDA and CDR2 is SQIVND (reference sequence). V was shortened by 2 bases and J by 0 bases, with 9 bases between the two germline ends. CDR3 size: 15 residues. The CDR3 loop is CASSIYGGSTDTQYF. CDR3 coding DNA: TGTGCCAGTAGTATATACGGGGGAAGCACAGATACGCAGTATTTT.

The chain joins TRBV5-1 to TRBJ2-6, with D maybe TRBD2 (5 bases). V lost 0 bases, J lost 2 bases, and 9 bases lay in between. The CDR3 has 16 amino acids. Germline values: CDR1 SGHRS, CDR2 YFSETQ. The CDR3 region has the DNA TGCGCCAGCAGCTTGGTATCCGGGGCTGGGGCCAACGTCCTGACTTTC. Translated: CASSLVSGAGANVLTF.